A single T cell receptor (beta chain) is shown here with its context. Participants' own reports of clinical history determined their cohort assignment. Two negative PCRs, clearance, or symptom resolution had been documented for recovered Cohort 3 donors. V dropped 1 base and J dropped 2 bases, with 12 bases sitting between them. This CDR3 has 15 amino acids. Germline V gene sequence: CDR1 SGHRS, CDR2 YFSETQ. Under the authors' procedure: Counts of nucleated cells, estimated from reference gene primer amplification, were obtained. The protocol was immunoSEQ multiplex PCR, while the TCRdb copy is restricted to in-frame clones and leaves out a portion. The V and J calls and clone size come from that table; D and trimming were worked out from the DNA. The table shows around 280,000 clones, with around 90% occurring only once. The entry originates in a study of blood T cell repertoires in COVID-19. Study information: There were acute and convalescent COVID-19 samples, and they came from the United States, Italy and Spain.

V is TRBV5-1 and J is TRBJ1-1, with unresolved D. The TCR originated in a woman aged 40 to 50 who had recovered from COVID-19. Sequencing input: PBMCs or T cells enriched from blood (not recorded which). This CDR3 is CASSLLGQANTEAFF. The CDR3 DNA follows: TGCGCCAGCAGCTTGTTGGGCCAGGCCAACACTGAAGCTTTCTTT.